The T cell receptor (beta chain) described here comes from a study of T-cell memory formation after mild COVID-19. Study information: TCR clusters mostly belonged to single donors. Study-level findings and limits: Most CD4+ clones that shrank were in CM and EM, while CD8+ ones turned up in EMRA. Among clones contracting day 15 to 85, CD4/CD8 was balanced, whereas later expanders leaned CD4+.

MiXCR, run by TCRdb on the 5' RACE reads, gives a single entry per CDR3 protein. Of 470,000 or so distinct CDR3 sequences listed, about 23% were seen once; the top ten hold around 12%. For this clonotype: Its antigen is currently unknown. A read error may account for a junction end that differs from germline.

CDR1 and CDR2 from the germline V gene are MNHNS and SASEGT. This CDR3 comprises 12 residues. The sequence derives from an adult woman who had mild COVID-19 (a few samples of this study predate the infection). Cell type and time point are not known. V is TRBV6-1 and J is TRBJ2-5; D unresolved. Sequencing was done on a sample of PBMCs or a T cell subset sorted from them (not recorded which). CDR3 nucleotide sequence: TGTGCCAGCAGAGAGCCGCCGGCCCCCTGGGACTTC. Residues: CASREPPAPWDF.